The subject of this entry is one TCR beta chain. What it binds is not known. It was CD45RO-negative cells, positively selected for CCR7, that made up naive CD8 cells, with terminally differentiated effector memory CD45RA+ cells excluded. The data were produced by immunoSEQ multiplex PCR, yet TCRdb's version contains in-frame clones alone and is incomplete. The table shows around 2.1 million clones, with around 93% occurring only once. The sample belongs to a study of shared clonotypes between healthy human individuals. Study results and limitations: Apart from blood, nothing was sampled; tissue repertoires likely differ. Clonotype sharing among the donors was expected to vary with sequencing depth. Among non-shared clonotypes, generation probabilities were lower than among those shared by all four donors.

The sequencing sample was made of naive CD8+ T cells from PBMCs. The sequence was collected from a young man in good health. Some clones in this sample may be carry-over from other donors' samples.

For the CDR3, the DNA is TGTGCCACTCACGCCGGGACAACTTTCTGGAACACTGAAGCTTTCTTT. It encodes CATHAGTTFWNTEAFF. V is TRBV28 and J is TRBJ1-1, with D possibly matching TRBD1 (6 bases). The CDR3 spans 16 residues. With 10 bases removed from V and 1 base from J, the gap between germline ends came to 22 bases. CDR1 is MDHEN, CDR2 SYDVKM, per germline. The full variable domain, completed using reference TRBV28 and TRBJ1-1, is DVKVTQSSRYLVKRTGEKVFLECVQDMDHENMFWYRQDPGLGLRLIYFSYDVKMKEKGDIPEGYSVSREKKERFSLILESASTNQTSMYLCATHAGTTFWNTEAFFGQGTRLTVV.